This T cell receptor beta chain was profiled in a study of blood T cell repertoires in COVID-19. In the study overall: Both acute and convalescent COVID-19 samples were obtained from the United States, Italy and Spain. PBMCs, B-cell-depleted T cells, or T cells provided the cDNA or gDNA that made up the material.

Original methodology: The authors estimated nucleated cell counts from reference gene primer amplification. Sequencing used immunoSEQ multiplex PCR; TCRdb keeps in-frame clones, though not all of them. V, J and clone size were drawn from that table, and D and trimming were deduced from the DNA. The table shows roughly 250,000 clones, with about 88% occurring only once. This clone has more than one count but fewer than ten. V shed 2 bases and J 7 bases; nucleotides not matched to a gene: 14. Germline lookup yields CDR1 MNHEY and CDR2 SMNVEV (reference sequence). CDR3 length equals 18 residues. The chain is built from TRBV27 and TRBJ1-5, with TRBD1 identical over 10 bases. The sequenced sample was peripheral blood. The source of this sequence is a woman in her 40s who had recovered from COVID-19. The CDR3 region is CASSLNGIPDRGNQPQHF. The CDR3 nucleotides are TGTGCCAGCAGTTTAAACGGTATCCCGGACAGGGGGAACCAGCCCCAGCATTTT.